Listed below are T cell receptor beta chains from one sample, sequenced in a study of control samples from healthy donors and cancer patients. Only in-frame clones appear in the TCRdb table, and some are missing; sequencing was by immunoSEQ multiplex PCR. The sample has about 110,000 clones, 83% seen once. The material sequenced was blood. These receptor sequences come from a woman in her 50s in good health. The CDR3 runs from the conserved cysteine through the conserved F or W. Each record gives: clone size, D gene, V gene, J gene, CDR3 length, CDR3 protein, CDR3 DNA. The D gene is left open where the match is weak. Not all rows give a size; the values are once, few, many and, for expanded clones, a class.

>-|TRBD1|TRBV9|TRBJ1-1|13
CASSGATGPEAFF
TGTGCCAGCAGCGGGGCGACAGGGCCTGAAGCTTTCTTT
>-|TRBD1|TRBV11-2|TRBJ2-7|14
CASSQTGIIYEQYF
TGTGCCAGCAGCCAGACAGGGATTATCTACGAGCAGTACTTC
>once|-|TRBV2|TRBJ2-1|14
CASSKLAGAGEQFF
TGTGCCAGCAGTAAACTCGCGGGGGCGGGGGAGCAGTTCTTC
>-|-|TRBV3-1/TRBV3-2|TRBJ1-2|14
CASSHRTPNYGYTF
TGTGCCAGCAGCCACCGGACTCCGAACTATGGCTACACCTTC
>few|TRBD2|TRBV5-1|TRBJ2-7|15
CASSVGTSGSYEQYF
TGCGCCAGCAGCGTCGGGACTAGCGGCTCCTACGAGCAGTACTTC
>-|TRBD2|TRBV6-1|TRBJ2-5|16
CASSEGLAAYQETQYF
TGTGCCAGCAGTGAAGGTCTAGCGGCGTACCAAGAGACCCAGTACTTC
>-|-|TRBV28|TRBJ1-5|15
CASRSTGTANQPQHF
TGTGCCAGCAGGTCGACCGGGACGGCCAATCAGCCCCAGCATTTT
>-|TRBD1|TRBV18|TRBJ1-3|16
CASSPPEGASGNTIYF
TGTGCCAGCTCACCACCGGAGGGGGCTAGTGGAAACACCATATATTTT
>few|-|TRBV5-4|TRBJ1-4|13
CASSLKGQEKLFF
TGTGCCAGCAGCTTGAAGGGGCAAGAAAAACTGTTTTTT
>-|-|TRBV24-1|TRBJ2-5|16
CATSDESRDGGKTQYF
TGTGCCACCAGTGACGAATCCAGGGACGGCGGGAAGACCCAGTACTTC
>-|-|TRBV5-1|TRBJ1-6|16
CASSLLDGTFGSPLHF
TGCGCCAGCAGCTTGCTCGATGGGACATTCGGATCACCCCTCCACTTT
>-|-|TRBV7-9|TRBJ1-1|18
CASSLVGWEGGENTEAFF
TGTGCCAGCAGCTTAGTCGGTTGGGAAGGGGGTGAGAACACTGAAGCTTTCTTT
>few|TRBD1|TRBV6-6|TRBJ2-1|15
CASSGPWTGDNEQFF
TGTGCCAGCAGTGGGCCGTGGACAGGGGACAATGAGCAGTTCTTC
>-|-|TRBV6-6|TRBJ1-1|13
CASTRGTNTEAFF
TGTGCCAGCACGAGGGGGACAAACACTGAAGCTTTCTTT
>-|-|TRBV3-1/TRBV3-2|TRBJ1-1|13
CASSQDRVTEAFF
TGTGCCAGCAGCCAAGACAGGGTTACTGAAGCTTTCTTT
>-|-|TRBV6-2/TRBV6-3|TRBJ2-1|12
CASSLFVNEQFF
TGTGCCAGCAGTTTATTCGTTAATGAGCAGTTCTTC
>-|TRBD1|TRBV7-9|TRBJ1-1|16
CASSPKSGQGNTEAFF
TGTGCCAGCAGCCCGAAAAGTGGACAGGGAAACACTGAAGCTTTCTTT
>-|TRBD1|TRBV6-5|TRBJ1-1|14
CASRGQGYNTEAFF
TGTGCCAGCAGGGGACAGGGGTATAACACTGAAGCTTTCTTT
>few|-|TRBV14|TRBJ1-3|15
CASSHRGGSGNTIYF
TGTGCCAGCAGCCACCGGGGGGGGTCTGGAAACACCATATATTTT
>-|TRBD2|TRBV19|TRBJ2-1|16
CASSMDGGVLYNEQFF
TGTGCCAGTAGTATGGACGGGGGGGTCTTATACAATGAGCAGTTCTTC
>-|TRBD1|TRBV6-1|TRBJ2-2|15
CASSEGTVPTGELFF
TGTGCCAGCAGTGAGGGGACAGTTCCCACCGGGGAGCTGTTTTTT
>few|-|TRBV30|TRBJ2-3|16
CAWSQPVALAADTQYF
TGTGCCTGGAGTCAACCCGTTGCTTTAGCGGCAGATACGCAGTATTTT
>-|-|TRBV15|TRBJ2-7|13
CATSRDPPDEQYF
TGTGCCACCAGCAGGGACCCCCCCGACGAGCAGTACTTC
>many|-|TRBV6-5|TRBJ2-7|15
CASGGQLPSSYEQYF
TGTGCCAGCGGGGGGCAGTTGCCGAGCTCCTACGAGCAGTACTTC
>-|-|TRBV5-1|TRBJ2-3|13
CASSGSGTDTQYF
TGCGCCAGCTCAGGCAGTGGCACAGATACGCAGTATTTT
>-|TRBD2|TRBV7-8|TRBJ2-7|15
CASSLPSGGLYEQYF
TGTGCCAGCAGCCTTCCTAGCGGGGGGCTCTACGAGCAGTACTTC
>-|-|TRBV7-9|TRBJ1-5|16
CASSLYEGFGNQPQHF
TGTGCCAGCAGCTTATATGAGGGCTTCGGCAATCAGCCCCAGCATTTT
>-|TRBD2|TRBV5-4|TRBJ2-5|13
CASSLRGVETQYF
TGTGCCAGCAGCTTGCGGGGGGTGGAGACCCAGTACTTC
>-|-|TRBV5-4|TRBJ2-7|16
CASSYPSKVVSYEQYF
TGTGCCAGCAGCTATCCCAGTAAAGTCGTATCCTACGAGCAGTACTTC
>-|-|TRBV15|TRBJ1-4|16
CATSRDKGRQNEKLFF
TGTGCCACCAGCAGAGATAAAGGGAGACAAAATGAAAAACTGTTTTTT
>-|TRBD2|TRBV28|TRBJ2-4|16
CASSGLAELAKNIQYF
TGTGCCAGCAGTGGGCTAGCGGAGCTAGCCAAAAACATTCAGTACTTC
>-|-|TRBV7-8|TRBJ2-7|12
CASSFSALEQYF
TGTGCCAGCAGCTTTTCGGCCTTGGAGCAGTACTTC
>-|-|TRBV6-1|TRBJ1-5|15
CASSESTGWNQPQHF
TGTGCCAGCAGTGAAAGCACAGGTTGGAATCAGCCCCAGCATTTT
>-|TRBD1|TRBV9|TRBJ1-6|15
CASSVTGTGNSPLHF
TGTGCCAGCAGCGTCACCGGGACAGGTAATTCACCCCTCCACTTT
>-|-|TRBV11-2|TRBJ2-2|16
CASSLGSFANTGELFF
TGTGCCAGCAGCTTAGGGTCGTTCGCGAACACCGGGGAGCTGTTTTTT
>-|TRBD1|TRBV6-5|TRBJ1-1|13
CASSWTGISEAFF
TGTGCCAGCAGTTGGACAGGGATATCTGAAGCTTTCTTT
>-|TRBD2|TRBV7-9|TRBJ2-5|17
CASSLDASGVFRETQYF
TGTGCCAGCAGCTTAGACGCTAGCGGGGTCTTCCGGGAGACCCAGTACTTC